This T cell receptor beta chain was observed in a study of cytomegalovirus exposure and HLA in healthy donors. Germline CDR1 is SGHRS and CDR2 is YFSETQ. With 3 bases clipped from V and 1 base from J, the junction kept 4 bases outside the gene matches. This CDR3 is 16 amino acids long. Both 60 Vbeta primers and 13 Jbeta primers went into the PCR. Clones were read by immunoSEQ multiplex PCR, and TCRdb kept only the in-frame ones, dropping some. The data contain some 56,000 clones, 75% to 85% of them singletons. The rearrangement joins TRBV5-1 to TRBJ1-4; TRBD1 matches 9 bases. Sequencing was performed on PBMCs. The clonotype originates from a woman aged 40 to 50 in good health and CMV-seronegative. The CDR3 nucleotides read TGCGCCAGCAGCTCGGGACAGGGTATAACTAATGAAAAACTGTTTTTT. Protein: CASSSGQGITNEKLFF. Full variable domain (outside the CDR3, taken from reference TRBV5-1 and TRBJ1-4): KAGVTQTPRYLIKTRGQQVTLSCSPISGHRSVSWYQQTPGQGLQFLFEYFSETQRNKGNFPGRFSGRQFSNSRSEMNVSTLELGDSALYLCASSSGQGITNEKLFFGSGTQLSVL.